The 14 T cell receptor beta chains presented below share a single source sample, sequenced in a study of PD-1 blockade in classical Hodgkin lymphoma. Time point indicated: newly diagnosed, previously untreated cHL patient sample. Method: immunoSEQ multiplex PCR; TCRdb's copy keeps in-frame clones and lacks some. The sample carries fewer than 90,000 clones, over 90% recorded once. Input material: peripheral blood mononuclear cells (PBMCs). The receptor set was obtained from a human donor with classical Hodgkin lymphoma.

V gene TRBV28 combines with J gene TRBJ2-7, with D perhaps matching TRBD1 (7 bases). V lost 3 bases and J lost 3, with 18 bases in between. Germline CDR1 is MDHEN and CDR2 is SYDVKM. CDR3 length: 16 residues. The DNA for the CDR3 is TGTGCCAGCAGTTTGGAGACAGGGAAAGCGGGCTACGAGCAGTACTTC. It yields the protein CASSLETGKAGYEQYF.

The rearrangement uses TRBV9 and TRBJ2-6, with D hard to call. This CDR3 is built from 15 residues. V shed 1 base and J shed 6 bases, with 11 bases lying between them. CDR1 is SGDLS and CDR2 is YYNGEE in the germline V gene. CDR3 nucleotides: TGTGCCAGCAGCGTAACAACGACTGAGGCCAACGTCCTGACTTTC. This translates into CASSVTTTEANVLTF.

The rearrangement links TRBV14 to TRBJ1-2, with a weak D call TRBD1 (5 bases). Germline CDR1 and CDR2: SGHDN and FVKESK. The CDR3 length is 16 residues. V lost 1 base and J 7 bases, leaving 19 bases between the germline ends. The CDR3 protein is CASSQAIGGGTSGYTF. The DNA for the CDR3 is TGTGCCAGCAGCCAAGCTATCGGGGGTGGAACCAGTGGCTACACCTTC.

The V and J genes are TRBV19 and TRBJ1-3, with D possibly TRBD1 on 6 matching bases. The CDR3 is 13 amino acids. Trimming removed 3 bases at V and 4 bases at J, with 7 bases between. The germline gives CDR1 LNHDA, CDR2 SQIVND (reference sequence). In DNA, the CDR3 is TGTGCCAGTAGTATCGACAGGGGAAACACCATATATTTT. It yields the protein CASSIDRGNTIYF.

The CDR3 DNA reads TGTGCCAGTAGTATCCCACGGGGTGGGGACAGGGGATCTTCGCCCAATCAGCCCCAGCATTTT. It is translated as CASSIPRGGDRGSSPNQPQHF. This chain links TRBV19 with TRBJ1-5, with TRBD1 identical over 10 bases. This CDR3 comprises 21 residues. The germline V gene encodes CDR1 LNHDA and CDR2 SQIVND (reference sequence). J gave up 3 bases and V 3 bases, and 20 bases lay outside the gene matches. Together with reference TRBV19 and TRBJ1-5, the CDR3 gives the full variable domain: DGGITQSPKYLFRKEGQNVTLSCEQNLNHDAMYWYRQDPGQGLRLIYYSQIVNDFQKGDIAEGYSVSREKKESFPLTVTSAQKNPTAFYLCASSIPRGGDRGSSPNQPQHFGDGTRLSIL.

The chain links TRBV18 to TRBJ2-1; unclear D gene. The germline gives CDR1 KGHSH, CDR2 LQKENI. Trimming left V 2 bases short and J 7 bases short, with 6 bases between. This CDR3 is 12 amino acids long. The CDR3 DNA reads TGTGCCAGCTCACCAATTTATAATGAGCAGTTCTTC. The encoded protein is CASSPIYNEQFF.

The CDR3 sequence is CASKRSGGANEQFF. CDR3 nucleotides: TGTGCCAGCAAACGTAGCGGGGGGGCCAATGAGCAGTTCTTC. The chain carries TRBV2 and TRBJ2-1; 11 bases fit TRBD2. Germline assignment: CDR1 SNHLY and CDR2 FYNNEI. The J segment lost 6 bases and the V segment lost 7 bases, leaving 5 bases of the junction unmatched. This CDR3 comprises 14 residues.

The chain is built from TRBV29-1 and TRBJ2-7, with 8 bases fitting TRBD2. The CDR3 spans 13 residues. Trimming at V came to 6 bases and at J to 0 bases, leaving 4 bases not matched to a gene. Per germline, CDR1 SQVTM and CDR2 ANQGSEA. Here the CDR3 reads CSVRTSGSYEQYF. CDR3 sequence (DNA): TGCAGCGTACGAACTAGCGGCTCCTACGAGCAGTACTTC.

The chain couples TRBV5-1 to TRBJ1-2; 7 bases match TRBD1. The CDR3 runs 14 residues. From germline, CDR1 is SGHRS and CDR2 YFSETQ. The V segment lost 3 bases and the J segment 2 bases; nucleotides outside the gene matches: 4. CDR3 sequence reads: CASSSQGSNYGYTF. The CDR3 region has the DNA TGCGCCAGCAGCTCACAGGGGTCCAACTATGGCTACACCTTC.

This chain joins TRBV10-2 and TRBJ2-5; 8 nucleotides align to TRBD1. This CDR3 contains 16 residues. Trimming at V came to 7 bases and at J to 1 base, leaving 11 bases not matched to a gene. Germline V gene sequence: CDR1 WSHSY, CDR2 SAAADI. This CDR3 reads CASKRTGTTFQETQYF. CDR3 sequence (DNA): TGCGCCAGCAAAAGGACAGGGACAACTTTCCAAGAGACCCAGTACTTC.

This rearrangement joins TRBV2 to TRBJ1-1; D remains ambiguous. CDR1 is SNHLY and CDR2 is FYNNEI in the germline V gene. The CDR3 runs to 15 residues. The ends were cut back, 1 base at V and 0 bases at J, with 9 bases in the middle. The CDR3 here is CASSEVRSLNTEAFF. The CDR3 DNA is TGTGCCAGCAGTGAAGTAAGAAGTCTGAACACTGAAGCTTTCTTT.

The chain is built from TRBV11-3 and TRBJ2-5, with unresolved D. The CDR3 covers 13 residues. The V and J ends lost 5 bases and 3 bases respectively, with 10 bases between them. Germline lookup yields CDR1 SGHNT and CDR2 YENEEA. CDR3 residues: CASSPSGEETQYF. CDR3 bases: TGTGCCAGCAGCCCGAGTGGGGAAGAGACCCAGTACTTC. Full variable domain (outside the CDR3, taken from reference TRBV11-3 and TRBJ2-5): EAGVVQSPRYKIIEKKQPVAFWCNPISGHNTLYWYLQNLGQGPELLIRYENEEAVDDSQLPKDRFSAERLKGVDSTLKIQPAELGDSAVYLCASSPSGEETQYFGPGTRLLVL.

As concerns this clone: A junction end diverges from the germline sequence, so it may reflect a read error. The chain employs TRBV4-1 and TRBJ2-1; TRBD2 aligns across 7 bases. Germline loops: CDR1 MGHRA, CDR2 YSYEKL. CDR3 length: 12 residues. CDR3 nucleotide sequence: TGCGCCAGCAGGTTCATCGGGGGGAGTGAAGTCTTC. This encodes CASRFIGGSEVF.

The CDR3 protein is CATSRGASNEKLFF. DNA for the CDR3: TGTGCCACCAGTCGGGGGGCCTCTAATGAAAAACTGTTTTTT. The chain couples TRBV15 to TRBJ1-4, with D possibly TRBD1 on 6 matching bases. Trimming shortened V by 6 bases and J by 3 bases, and 11 bases separated the two germline ends. CDR3 length equals 14 residues. Germline V gives CDR1 LNHNV, CDR2 YYDKDF (reference sequence).